The text below deals with one T cell receptor beta chain. Its antigen is unknown. Extracted total RNA amounted to at least 6 micrograms for each sample. From germline, CDR1 is MNHNY and CDR2 SVGAGI (reference sequence). The CDR3 covers 15 residues. For the second PCR, which ran for about 7 to 11 cycles, a sample-barcoded 5' primer and a J-beta primer mix were used. In TCRdb, the 5' RACE reads were re-called with MiXCR into one record per CDR3 protein. The table has roughly 800,000 distinct CDR3 sequences, approximately 25% seen once; the top ten hold under 4.5%. The sample comes from a study of blood T cells in healthy people across ages. The study, taken as a whole, reports: There was a strong correlation between TCR beta diversity and naive T cell percentage. Unsorted PBMC input precluded a conclusive naive versus antigen-experienced comparison.

The same sample was also studied in work on T cells of mothers and their children. As reported in that work: Researchers report slightly higher, though non-significant, overlap in related mother-child pairs than in unrelated pairs.

The chain joins TRBV6-6 to TRBJ2-5, with D possibly TRBD1 on 5 matching bases. The end of the DNA aligns better with TRBJ2-7, so the J call may be wrong. The receptor's source is a boy younger than 18 in good health. The specimen sequenced was blood. The CDR3 loop reads CASSYSTTDLYEQYF. Written as DNA, the CDR3 is TGTGCCAGCAGTTACTCGACGACAGACCTTTACGAGCAGTACTTC.